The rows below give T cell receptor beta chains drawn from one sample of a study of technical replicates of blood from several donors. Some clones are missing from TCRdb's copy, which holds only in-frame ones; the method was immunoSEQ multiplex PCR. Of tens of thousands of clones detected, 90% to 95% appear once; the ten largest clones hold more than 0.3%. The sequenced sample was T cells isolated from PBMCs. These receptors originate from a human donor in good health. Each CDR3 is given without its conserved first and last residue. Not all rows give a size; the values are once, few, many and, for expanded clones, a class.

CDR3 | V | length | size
ASSIRTGVSTEAF | TRBV19 | 13 | .
ASSLTGRRGTNEKLF | TRBV28 | 15 | .
ASSSSPGTSGSRWQF | TRBV5-1 | 15 | .
ASSWDRDPRSGANVLT | TRBV5-6 | 16 | .
AISARTSGNYEADTQY | TRBV10-3 | 16 | .
ASSLGTLTSYEQY | TRBV9 | 13 | .
ASSHEAVGTGGDQPQH | TRBV4-3 | 16 | .
AIRGSGYNYGYT | TRBV6-1 | 12 | .
ASSTGQGVYEQY | TRBV11-2 | 12 | .
ASSESLKINGAF | TRBV10-2 | 12 | .
ASSQTRFSGASYEQY | TRBV13 | 15 | .
ASSEMNTEAF | TRBV2 | 10 | few
ASSLDPSTYYEQY | TRBV5-1 | 13 | .
ASSIAGYSGNTIY | TRBV19 | 13 | .
ASSLVESGELF | TRBV7-3 | 11 | .
ASSVGSGANTGELF | TRBV9 | 14 | few
ASSVDDGGDEQY | TRBV9 | 12 | .
ASQKRTGEFYEQY | TRBV4-3 | 13 | .
ASSEEGGRAPSWEQF | TRBV2 | 15 | few
ASSLDGTREETQY | TRBV11-3 | 13 | .
ASRYDFYNEQF | TRBV27 | 11 | .
ASSRLSGNQPQH | TRBV19 | 12 | .
ASSSAGRDYEQY | TRBV28 | 12 | .
ASSFNANPHGYT | TRBV28 | 12 | .
ASRTSGVNEQF | TRBV14 | 11 | .
ASTESGQGYGYT | TRBV6-5 | 12 | .
ASTYRDYNTEAF | TRBV9 | 12 | .
ASRDRQGGYT | TRBV6-4 | 10 | .
ASSDRVAGGSTDTQY | TRBV6-4 | 15 | .
ASSPGTALNTEAF | TRBV28 | 13 | .
ASSVGSRDEAF | TRBV9 | 11 | .
ASSRQGRDGYT | TRBV7-2 | 11 | .
ASSGRSLYEQY | TRBV7-2 | 11 | .